This T cell receptor (beta chain) derives from a study of graft-versus-host responses after intestinal transplantation. Turning to the study itself: Anti-thymocyte globulin induction preceded two to three years of tacrolimus and steroid maintenance in all recipients.

There are 14 residues in the CDR3. Germline V gene sequence: CDR1 MNHNS, CDR2 SASEGT. The ends lost 8 bases at V and 0 bases at J; junction bases unmatched: 1. Worth noting for this clone: Its antigen is not identified.

Method: immunoSEQ multiplex PCR; TCRdb's copy keeps in-frame clones and lacks some. The sample contains roughly 90,000 clones, under 95% of which appear only once. Study-wide results and limits: Detection of GvH clones occurred in recipient marrow, and some had their first appearance in ileum or blood.

This receptor was taken from a human donor who received an intestinal transplant. The chain recombines TRBV6-1 with TRBJ2-7, with 13 bases aligning to TRBD2. Here the sequenced sample was unstimulated CD8+ T cells sorted from spleen or lymph node cells, taken before intestinal transplant. The CDR3 nucleotides read TGTGCCAGCGGACTAGCGGGAGACTCCTACGAGCAGTACTTC. Translating it yields CASGLAGDSYEQYF.